This T cell receptor (beta chain) was recorded in a study of T cells in Graves' hyperthyroidism and ophthalmopathy. Clinical symptoms, serum thyroxine, TRAb, thyroid ultrasound and orbital computed tomography established diagnosis. Looked up from germline, CDR1 is KGHDR and CDR2 is SFDVKD. The CDR3 length is 17 residues. V lost 11 bases, J lost 1 base, and 23 bases lay in between. The CDR3 regions of TCR beta were amplified from RNA transcripts. The primer set for the first-round RT-PCR of the TCR CDR3 was HTBI. TCRdb reprocessed the multiplex PCR reads with MiXCR, giving one entry per CDR3 protein. The sample shows approximately 560,000 distinct CDR3 sequences, 46% of them seen only once. The study, taken as a whole, reports: Most thyroid clonotypes with frequency above 0.001 were detected in blood. The model identified upcoming ophthalmopathy a median roughly 6.5 months ahead of onset. A model of 13 V-J pairs discriminated ophthalmopathy from stable hyperthyroidism.

This clonotype showed up just a few times. Its antigen is not known. This TCR was sampled from a woman aged 18-35 years with Graves' hyperthyroidism. This sequence joins TRBV24-1 and TRBJ1-5; TRBD1 is a possible D gene (6 bases). Sequencing input: peripheral blood or thyroid tissue (not recorded which). CDR3 coding DNA: TGTGCCAGCACCCTCTCCGGGACACCTCGAAGCAATCAGCCCCAGCATTTT. The encoded protein is CASTLSGTPRSNQPQHF.